The 2 T cell receptor beta chains below all came from one sample that was sequenced in a study of cytomegalovirus exposure and HLA in healthy donors. 60 Vbeta and 13 Jbeta primers were used in PCR. Assay: immunoSEQ multiplex PCR; the TCRdb copy retains only in-frame clones and omits some. The repertoire has about 110,000 clones, around 75% of them found once; the top ten carry approximately 2%. Sequencing was carried out using PBMCs. The receptors were sampled from a man aged 30-40 years in good health and CMV-seronegative.

The V gene is TRBV10-3, the J gene TRBJ1-4; 8 nucleotides match TRBD1. The CDR3 is 17 residues long. Looked up from germline, CDR1 is ENHRY and CDR2 is SYGVKD. V gave up 2 bases and J gave up 7 bases; unmatched junction bases: 12. In nucleotides, the CDR3 is TGTGCCATCAGTGAGGGACAGGGAAGCGGGGAACGTGAAAAACTGTTTTTT. The encoded protein is CAISEGQGSGEREKLFF.

The V call is TRBV28, the J call TRBJ2-2, with a weak D call TRBD2 (6 bases). V shed 6 bases and J shed 0 bases, with 8 bases lying between them. This CDR3 spans 14 amino acids. CDR1 MDHEN and CDR2 SYDVKM come from the germline V gene. CDR3 sequence reads: CASRPGANTGELFF. In nucleotides, the CDR3 is TGTGCCAGCAGACCGGGGGCGAACACCGGGGAGCTGTTTTTT.